This T cell receptor (beta chain) was recovered during a study of blood T cell repertoires in COVID-19. V trimming: 5 bases; J trimming: 6 bases; junction bases outside the gene matches: 14. The CDR3 is 16 amino acids. The germline gives CDR1 MNHEY, CDR2 SMNVEV (reference sequence). As processed by the authors: Reference gene primer amplification gave nucleated cell count estimates. Method: immunoSEQ multiplex PCR; TCRdb's copy keeps in-frame clones and lacks some. V, J and clone size reflect that table, while D and trimming were determined from the DNA. The sample has about 140,000 clones; about 86% are singletons.

The sample taken for sequencing was peripheral blood. This receptor was identified in a woman aged 55 to 70 with acute or convalescent COVID-19. This chain links TRBV27 with TRBJ2-7; 9 bases map to TRBD1. CDR3 DNA: TGTGCCAGCAGTAACAGAGGTGGACAGGGGAGGTCCGAGCAGTACTTC. Its translation: CASSNRGGQGRSEQYF.